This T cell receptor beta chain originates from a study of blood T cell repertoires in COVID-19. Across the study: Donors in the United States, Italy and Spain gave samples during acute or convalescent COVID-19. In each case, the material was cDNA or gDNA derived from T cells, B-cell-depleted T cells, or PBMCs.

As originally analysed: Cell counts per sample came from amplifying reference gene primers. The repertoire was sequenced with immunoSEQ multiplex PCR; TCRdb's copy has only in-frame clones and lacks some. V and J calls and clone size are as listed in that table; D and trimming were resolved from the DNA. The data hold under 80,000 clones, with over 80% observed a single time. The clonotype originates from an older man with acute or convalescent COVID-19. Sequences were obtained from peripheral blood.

In nucleotides, the CDR3 is TGTGCCTCTGGAGGGTACAATCAGCCCCAGCATTTT. Encoded protein: CASGGYNQPQHF. This chain links TRBV7-8 with TRBJ1-5, with no clear D. Germline V gene sequence: CDR1 SGHVS, CDR2 FQNEAQ. The CDR3 totals 12 residues. V was trimmed by 11 bases and J by 3 bases, leaving 11 bases between them. Full variable domain (outside the CDR3, taken from reference TRBV7-8 and TRBJ1-5): GAGVSQSPRYKVAKRGQDVALRCDPISGHVSLFWYQQALGQGPEFLTYFQNEAQLDKSGLPSDRFFAERPEGSVSTLKIQRTQQEDSAVYLCASGGYNQPQHFGDGTRLSIL.